This entry lists 10 T cell receptor beta chains sequenced from one sample in a study of Tregs in tolerant kidney transplant recipients. Mixed chimerism was transient after nonmyeloablative marrow transplants from related graft donors. Measured with immunoSEQ multiplex PCR; TCRdb has only the in-frame clones, and not every one. This table has more than 90,000 clones, roughly 93% appearing once. The input for sequencing was CD4+ T cells from blood (PBMCs), taken 12 months after the transplant. Receptors originate from a human patient who received a combined kidney and bone marrow transplant. Some T cells may have come from the graft donor.

Notes on this clone: At one of its ends the junction is not consistent with the germline gene, which may arise from a read error. The chain links TRBV5-4 to TRBJ2-5, with 9 bases aligning to TRBD1. The CDR3 is 15 residues long. CDR1 and CDR2 (germline): SGHNT, YYREEE (reference sequence). The CDR3 coding sequence is TGTGCCAGCAGGGGTCACAGGGGGCCTCAAGAGACCCGGTACTTC. It specifies CASRGHRGPQETRYF.

This chain joins TRBV18 and TRBJ2-3, with no clear D. The V end lost 3 bases, the J end lost 2 bases, and 3 bases lay between the germline ends. Germline V gene lookup returns CDR1 KGHSH and CDR2 LQKENI. The CDR3 covers 12 residues. CDR3 sequence reads: CASSPITDTQYF. Written as DNA, the CDR3 is TGTGCCAGCTCACCTATCACAGATACGCAGTATTTT.

The V gene is TRBV6-5, the J gene TRBJ2-7; possible D gene TRBD1, 6 bases. V was cut by 6 bases and J by 7 bases, with 16 bases left in between. Per the germline V gene, CDR1 is MNHEY and CDR2 is SVGAGI. The CDR3 extends over 13 amino acids. The CDR3 DNA sequence: TGTGCCAGCAGACCGAACAGGGTGGGGGAGCAGTACTTC. Protein: CASRPNRVGEQYF.

This chain joins TRBV11-1 and TRBJ2-3, with 12 bases matching TRBD2. The germline V gene encodes CDR1 SGHAT and CDR2 FQDESV (reference sequence). Trimming removed 5 bases from V and 6 bases from J; junction bases left unmatched: 12. The CDR3 runs 17 residues. CDR3 amino acids: CASSAAWTSGARDTQYF. The CDR3, as DNA: TGTGCCAGCAGCGCCGCATGGACTAGCGGGGCCCGGGATACGCAGTATTTT.

The genes are TRBV5-6 and TRBJ2-5; the match to TRBD2 covers 8 bases. The CDR3 sequence is 16 residues long. Germline lookup yields CDR1 SGHDT and CDR2 YYEEEE. The J segment lost 4 bases and the V segment lost 1 base, leaving 9 bases of the junction unmatched. In DNA form, the CDR3 reads TGTGCCAGCAGCTTGAATTTGGCTAGCGGGTTAGAGACCCAGTACTTC. Translating gives CASSLNLASGLETQYF.

This clone was found once. The V and J genes are TRBV5-4 and TRBJ2-7; the D gene is possibly TRBD1 (5 bases). The germline gives CDR1 SGHNT, CDR2 YYREEE (reference sequence). The CDR3 runs to 15 residues. With 4 bases removed from V and 4 bases from J, the gap between germline ends came to 18 bases. CDR3 DNA: TGTGCCAGCAGCCCCACAGGTAGCTTAAATTACGAGCAGTACTTC. It translates to CASSPTGSLNYEQYF.

The chain links TRBV11-2 to TRBJ2-7; TRBD1 is a possible D gene (6 bases). CDR1 is SGHAT and CDR2 is FQNNGV in the germline V gene. V dropped 7 bases and J dropped 0 bases, with 16 bases sitting between them. This CDR3 is 15 amino acids long. Here the CDR3 DNA reads TGTGCCAGCACCCGACAGGCCTCTAGCTCCTACGAGCAGTACTTC. Protein product: CASTRQASSSYEQYF.

J is TRBJ2-1 and V is TRBV11-2, with 9 bases fitting TRBD2. The length of the CDR3 is 16 residues. Germline trimming cut 4 bases from V and 3 bases from J; bases unmatched to any gene: 7. Germline V lookup: CDR1 SGHAT, CDR2 FQNNGV. DNA for the CDR3: TGTGCCAGCAGCTATTCAGCGGGGGGCAGCTACAATGAGCAGTTCTTC. It specifies CASSYSAGGSYNEQFF.

The chain is built from TRBV18 and TRBJ1-2, with D possibly being TRBD1 (5 bases). There are 15 residues in the CDR3. The V and J ends lost 0 bases and 8 bases respectively, with 16 bases between them. Germline V gives CDR1 KGHSH, CDR2 LQKENI. The CDR3 here is CASSPPGANLWGYTF. The CDR3 region has the DNA TGTGCCAGCTCACCACCAGGGGCCAACCTTTGGGGCTACACCTTC. Together with reference TRBV18 and TRBJ1-2, the CDR3 gives the full variable domain: NAGVMQNPRHLVRRRGQEARLRCSPMKGHSHVYWYRQLPEEGLKFMVYLQKENIIDESGMPKERFSAEFPKEGPSILRIQQVVRGDSAAYFCASSPPGANLWGYTFGSGTRLTVV.

The chain has TRBV13 and TRBJ2-2; D unclear. Germline lookup yields CDR1 PRHDT and CDR2 FYEKMQ (reference sequence). The CDR3 has 16 amino acids. The V end was cut by 4 bases, the J end by 5 bases, with 17 bases between. The CDR3 region has the DNA TGTGCCAGCAGCTCCCCAAGGAGCCGGTGGACCGGGGAGCTGTTTTTT. It specifies CASSSPRSRWTGELFF.